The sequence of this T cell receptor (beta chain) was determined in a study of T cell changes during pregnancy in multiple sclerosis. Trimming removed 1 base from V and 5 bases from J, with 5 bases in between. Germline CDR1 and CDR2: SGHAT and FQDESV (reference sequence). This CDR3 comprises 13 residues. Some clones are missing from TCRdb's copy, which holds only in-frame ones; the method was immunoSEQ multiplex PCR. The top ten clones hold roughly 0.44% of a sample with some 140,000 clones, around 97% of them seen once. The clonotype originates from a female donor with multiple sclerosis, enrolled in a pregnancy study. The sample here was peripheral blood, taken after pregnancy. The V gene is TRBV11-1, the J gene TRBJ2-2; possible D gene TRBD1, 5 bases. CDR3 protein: CASSLEGTGELFF. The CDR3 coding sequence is TGTGCCAGCAGCTTAGAGGGGACCGGGGAGCTGTTTTTT. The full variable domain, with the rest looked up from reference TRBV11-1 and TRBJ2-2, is EAEVAQSPRYKITEKSQAVAFWCDPISGHATLYWYRQILGQGPELLVQFQDESVVDDSQLPKDRFSAERLKGVDSTLKIQPAELGDSAMYLCASSLEGTGELFFGEGSRLTVL.